Listed below are T cell receptor beta chains from one sample, sequenced in a study of cytomegalovirus exposure and HLA in healthy donors. Clones were read by immunoSEQ multiplex PCR, and TCRdb kept only the in-frame ones, dropping some. The sample includes around 100,000 clones, approximately 73% of them seen just once. The sequenced sample was PBMCs. The receptors here all came from a woman aged 18-29 years in good health and CMV-seropositive. The CDR3 runs from the conserved cysteine through the conserved F or W. The D gene is left open where the match is weak. Where a row states a size, it is once, few, many or the class of an expanded clone; other rows omit it.

>TRBV9|TRBJ2-1|TRBD1|.
CASSPKLGTGFDNEQFF
TGTGCCAGCAGCCCGAAGTTAGGGACAGGGTTCGACAATGAGCAGTTCTTC
>TRBV7-9|TRBJ1-2|TRBD1|.
CASRGTGLGDGYTF
TGTGCCAGCAGGGGGACAGGGTTAGGGGATGGCTACACCTTC
>TRBV27|TRBJ1-4|.|.
CASSTQRGGTNEKLFF
TGTGCCAGCAGCACCCAGCGGGGGGGAACTAATGAAAAACTGTTTTTT
>TRBV7-3|TRBJ2-1|TRBD2|few
CASSQTGGAVNEQFF
TGTGCCAGCAGCCAAACCGGGGGGGCGGTCAATGAGCAGTTCTTC
>TRBV6-5|TRBJ1-5|TRBD1|few
CASRQLRGQSQHF
TGTGCCAGCAGGCAACTGAGGGGGCAATCCCAGCATTTT
>TRBV9|TRBJ1-1|TRBD1|.
CASSALTGGGEAFF
TGTGCCAGCAGCGCACTGACAGGGGGAGGTGAAGCTTTCTTT
>TRBV5-1|TRBJ1-6|TRBD1|.
CASSGPGQGGSPLHF
TGCGCCAGCAGCGGACCGGGACAGGGAGGGTCACCCCTCCACTTT
>TRBV29-1|TRBJ2-1|.|.
CSVGLHPGYNEQFF
TGCAGCGTAGGACTCCATCCCGGATACAATGAGCAGTTCTTC
>TRBV4-2|TRBJ1-5|.|.
CASSVSNQPQHF
TGTGCCAGCAGCGTTAGTAATCAGCCCCAGCATTTT
>TRBV19|TRBJ1-2|.|.
CASLDRYYGYTF
TGTGCCAGTCTGGACAGATACTATGGCTACACCTTC
>TRBV4-2|TRBJ2-7|TRBD2|once
CASSLTFPSGGDYEQYF
TGTGCCAGCAGCCTAACTTTCCCGAGCGGGGGGGACTACGAGCAGTACTTC
>TRBV18|TRBJ1-1|TRBD1|few
CASSRRTGELNTEAFF
TGTGCCAGCTCACGAAGGACAGGTGAATTGAACACTGAAGCTTTCTTT
>TRBV5-6|TRBJ1-5|TRBD1|.
CASSGTGGRGRNQPQHF
TGTGCCAGCAGCGGGACAGGGGGCAGAGGTCGGAATCAGCCCCAGCATTTT
>TRBV4-3|TRBJ2-1|.|.
CASSQELASHEQFF
TGCGCCAGCAGCCAAGAACTAGCATCTCATGAGCAGTTCTTC
>TRBV2|TRBJ2-1|.|few
CASSEVPQLVDEQFF
TGTGCCAGCAGTGAAGTACCCCAACTCGTGGATGAGCAGTTCTTC
>TRBV2|TRBJ2-7|.|once
CASSDRPLGGQGYEQYF
TGTGCCAGCAGTGACCGACCTCTGGGGGGGCAGGGCTACGAGCAGTACTTC
>TRBV6-5|TRBJ1-2|.|.
CASRNSYGYTF
TGTGCCAGTAGGAACAGCTATGGCTACACCTTC
>TRBV5-1|TRBJ1-1|.|.
CASSLDPGAQSEAFF
TGCGCCAGCAGCTTGGATCCAGGGGCCCAGAGTGAAGCTTTCTTT
>TRBV4-3|TRBJ2-6|TRBD1|.
CASSLGQGSSGPGANVLTF
TGCGCCAGCAGCCTCGGACAGGGGTCCTCTGGACCTGGGGCCAACGTCCTGACTTTC
>TRBV28|TRBJ2-7|TRBD1|.
CASSPGGFYEQYF
TGTGCCAGCAGTCCAGGGGGTTTCTACGAGCAGTACTTC
>TRBV6-5|TRBJ2-3|TRBD2|.
CASSYDPGGVADTQYF
TGTGCCAGCAGTTACGATCCGGGAGGGGTTGCAGATACGCAGTATTTT
>TRBV9|TRBJ2-2|TRBD2|.
CASSDAFTSGRAEFAPGELFF
TGTGCCAGCAGCGACGCATTTACTAGCGGGAGGGCCGAGTTCGCGCCCGGGGAGCTGTTTTTT
>TRBV5-1|TRBJ1-6|.|.
CASSSFGQTNNSPLHF
TGCGCCAGCAGCAGTTTCGGACAGACCAATAATTCACCCCTCCACTTT
>TRBV5-4|TRBJ1-1|.|.
CASSFTGSGTEAFF
TGTGCCAGCAGCTTTACAGGGTCGGGCACTGAAGCTTTCTTT
>TRBV6-5|TRBJ2-7|TRBD2|.
CASSFGEGNEQYF
TGTGCCAGCAGTTTCGGGGAGGGCAACGAGCAGTACTTC